This record looks at one T cell receptor beta chain sequence and its context. This clonotype appeared many times. Which antigen it targets is not known. No quality values exist for individual bases; no much larger clone is one base distant. Germline trimming: 2 bases from V, 5 bases from J; junction bases outside gene matches: 9. CDR1 and CDR2 are read off the germline V gene (reference sequence) as DFQATT and SNEGSKA. The CDR3 starts with the cysteine, ends with the phenylalanine, and has 14 residues. Only the CDR3 part of the read is kept: 42 bases, read in frame from the first base. Ophthalmopathy patients had moderately to severely active disease, Clinical Activity Score of at least 3, NOSPECS grade of at least 4, and duration under 3 months. Patients with uncontrolled infections, other autoimmune diseases, pregnancy or lactation were excluded. Clinical symptoms, serum thyroxine and TRAb, thyroid ultrasound, and orbital computed tomography formed the basis for the diagnoses. PBMCs were separated from approximately 9.9 ml of fresh peripheral blood using Ficoll-Paque density gradient centrifugation. Total RNA was extracted using Trizol reagent, and RNA quality was assessed on an Agilent 2100 Bioanalyzer.

These data originate in a study of T cells in Graves' hyperthyroidism and ophthalmopathy (dated by TCRdb to the late 2010s). Broadly, across the study: Peripheral blood samples were taken at initial diagnosis, before any treatment was given. TCR V-J signatures able to tell the groups apart were searched for in a discovery cohort of approximately 95 patients, of whom more than 40 had Graves' ophthalmopathy and more than 55 had stable Graves' hyperthyroidism. An independent validation cohort of about 19 hyperthyroidism patients and approximately 16 patients who later progressed to ophthalmopathy tested prospective prediction of ophthalmopathy. The approximately 95 discovery patients were divided at random into training and test sets in a 7:3 ratio. The study also compared thyroid tissue and blood T-cell repertoires from a handful of Graves' hyperthyroidism patients. After sampling, hyperthyroidism patients received methimazole starting at 30 mg daily, and ophthalmopathy patients received high-dose intravenous methylprednisolone. TCR Vbeta CDR3 sequencing of approximately 140 peripheral blood samples (approximately 44 ophthalmopathy, around 80 hyperthyroidism and 17 progressor patients) is reported in the paper.

Broad study findings and their caveats: In cross-validation, a model built on a 13 V-J signature told ophthalmopathy apart from stable hyperthyroidism with over 85% sensitivity and approximately 84% specificity, and in testing the same model reached 80%/75%. During validation, the model predicted progression to ophthalmopathy a median of roughly 7.1 months ahead of onset, with around 71% sensitivity and around 72% specificity. Most expanded thyroid clonotypes (frequency above 0.001) were also detected in blood, a finding suggesting that blood repertoires may reflect thyroid immune responses. No statistical method was used to set the sample size in advance, and investigators knew the group allocation.

TCR beta CDR3 regions were amplified from RNA transcripts. The TCR CDR3 was subjected to a first round of RT-PCR using the HTBI primer set and the Qiagen OneStep RT-PCR kit. The libraries were constructed in a second round of multiplex PCR and then size-selected and purified. Sequencing of the libraries was done on an Illumina HiSeq2000 using paired-end 100 bp reads. The study's own analysis went as follows. SOAPnuke was used to process the raw data, throwing out any read that contained adapters or uncalled bases, had a mean Phred below 15, or lacked an exact constant-primer or identifier match. COPE v1.2.5 was used to merge the high-quality paired reads, and each unique nucleotide sequence was defined as a clonotype. MiTCR v1.1 was used to align the clonotypes against IMGT TRBV, TRBD and TRBJ reference segments. The analysis included only V-J combinations with a frequency above 0.0001, which together covered around 99% of the repertoires. A TCS score was defined as the ratio of F50 (clonal expansion) to E x V (chaos), with BLOSUM62-based TCRdist applied between CDR3 peptides within each V-J. Welch's t-statistics and random forest reduced fewer than 600 V-J features to some 14, which were used in a naive Bayes classifier (R e1071). TCRdb trimmed public reads at Q25 via fastp, called clones via MiXCR and kept in-frame beta chains. Identical CDR3 proteins give one entry, which carries the most common genes and DNA. It is TCRdb's table, rather than the study itself, that gives the V and J calls and clone size. Across this sample there are around 570,000 distinct CDR3 sequences, with about 20% seen only once. The ten largest clones represent less than 55% of the sample.

The V gene is TRBV20-1 and the J gene is TRBJ2-7; 7 junctional bases match TRBD1. This TCR came from a man aged 40-50 years with Graves' ophthalmopathy. Material for sequencing was blood. The DNA reads TGCAGTGCTAGACACGGGACAGTCTTAGACGAGCAGTACTTC. Its coded protein is CSARHGTVLDEQYF.